This T cell receptor beta chain was sequenced during a study of blood T cell repertoires in COVID-19. Whole-study context: Acute-phase and convalescent COVID-19 samples originated in the United States, Italy and Spain. Sources were T cells, B-cell-depleted T cells, or PBMCs; the material itself was cDNA or gDNA.

The CDR3 sequence is 15 residues long. Germline V CDR1 and CDR2: MDHEN, SYDVKM. J gave up 8 bases and V 3 bases, and 8 bases lay outside the gene matches. The assay was immunoSEQ multiplex PCR, and TCRdb's table has in-frame clones only and misses some. The table records under 250,000 clones, around 90% of them present only once. V and J are TRBV28 and TRBJ1-4; TRBD1 agrees at 8 bases. This TCR derives from a man aged 55-75 years who had recovered from COVID-19. Sequenced sample: peripheral blood. The CDR3 here is CASSFRQGFLEKLFF. In DNA, the CDR3 is TGTGCCAGCAGTTTCCGACAGGGGTTTTTGGAAAAACTGTTTTTT.